The following is a T cell receptor (beta chain) sequence with its context. Its antigen remains unidentified. Trimming removed 2 bases from V and 4 bases from J; junction bases left unmatched: 5. The CDR3 length is 15 residues. Germline assignment: CDR1 MNHEY and CDR2 SMNVEV (reference sequence). Reverse transcription used about 0.45 to 1 ug RNA and random hexamers. immunoSEQ multiplex PCR amplified TCR beta CDR3 across 54 Vbeta, 13 Jbeta. TCRdb reprocessed the immunoSEQ multiplex PCR reads with MiXCR, giving one entry per CDR3 protein. The data contain about 140,000 distinct CDR3 sequences, 85% to 95% of them singletons. The sample comes from a study of CD8 T cells in Susac syndrome. Study outcomes and limitations: Across the total CD8+ repertoires, fewer than 20 Susac-specific public clones were found. The CD8+ TEMRA repertoires yielded a few such clones.

From blood CD8+ and CD4+ T cells, TCR beta sequences were generated. The authors negatively isolated CD8+ and CD4+ T cells and FACS-enriched TEMRA cells. This clonotype was sampled from a human donor with Susac syndrome. This rearrangement joins TRBV27 to TRBJ2-1; 7 bases are shared with TRBD1. The sample was CD8+ T cells from PBMCs. The chain's CDR3 is CASSLGDSRYNEQFF. The CDR3 DNA reads as TGTGCCAGCAGTTTAGGGGACAGTAGGTACAATGAGCAGTTCTTC.